This T cell receptor beta chain was sequenced for a study of cytomegalovirus exposure and HLA in healthy donors. The study, taken as a whole, reports: There were several of the most significant clusters that appeared linked to common viral pathogens in a later analysis. Later work found most CMV-associated TCR beta chains apparently HLA-restricted. In a later analysis, a missense DCLRE1C variant was linked to TCR beta V- and J-gene trimming. Some TCR beta chains (roughly 150 of them) were listed as cytomegalovirus-associated.

It was with 60 Vbeta and 13 Jbeta primers that the PCR ran. The assay was immunoSEQ multiplex PCR, and TCRdb's table has in-frame clones only and misses some. The sample has around 93,000 clones; 82% are singletons. As for this clone: Its antigen is unknown.

In germline, CDR1 is SGHRS, CDR2 YFSETQ. The V end was cut by 0 bases, the J end by 1 base, with 7 bases between. This CDR3 spans 15 amino acids. This receptor was identified in a man aged 25 to 45 in good health and CMV-seropositive. The specimen sequenced was PBMCs. The rearrangement joins TRBV5-1 to TRBJ2-2; D is unclear. The CDR3 is CASSLAGLNTGELFF. The CDR3 DNA is TGCGCCAGCAGCTTGGCCGGGTTGAACACCGGGGAGCTGTTTTTT.